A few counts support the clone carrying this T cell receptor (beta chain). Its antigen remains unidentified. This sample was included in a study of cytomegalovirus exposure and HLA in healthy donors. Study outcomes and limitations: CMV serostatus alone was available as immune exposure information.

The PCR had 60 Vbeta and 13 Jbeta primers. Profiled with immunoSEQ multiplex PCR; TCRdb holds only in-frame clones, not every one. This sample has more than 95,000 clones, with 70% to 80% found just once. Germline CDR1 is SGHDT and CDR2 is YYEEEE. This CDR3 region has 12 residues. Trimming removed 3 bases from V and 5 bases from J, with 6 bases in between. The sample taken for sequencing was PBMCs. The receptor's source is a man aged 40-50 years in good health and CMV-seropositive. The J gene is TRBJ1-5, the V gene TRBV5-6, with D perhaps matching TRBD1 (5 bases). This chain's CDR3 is CASSSRDQPQHF. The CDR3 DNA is TGTGCCAGCAGCTCCAGGGATCAGCCCCAGCATTTT.